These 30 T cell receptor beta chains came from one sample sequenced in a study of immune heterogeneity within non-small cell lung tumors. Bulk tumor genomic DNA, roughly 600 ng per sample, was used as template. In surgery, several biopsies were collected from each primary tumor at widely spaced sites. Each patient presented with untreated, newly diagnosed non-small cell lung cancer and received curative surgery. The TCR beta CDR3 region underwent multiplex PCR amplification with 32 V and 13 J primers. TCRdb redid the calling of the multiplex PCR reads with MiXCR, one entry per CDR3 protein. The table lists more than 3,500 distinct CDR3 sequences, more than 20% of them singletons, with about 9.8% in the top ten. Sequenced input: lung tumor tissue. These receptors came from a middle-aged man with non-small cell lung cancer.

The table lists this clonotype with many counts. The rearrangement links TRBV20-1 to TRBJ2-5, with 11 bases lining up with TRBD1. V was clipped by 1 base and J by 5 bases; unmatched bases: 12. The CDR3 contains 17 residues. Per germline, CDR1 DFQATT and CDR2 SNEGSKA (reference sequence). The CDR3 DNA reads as TGCAGTGCTAGAGTCCGACCGGGACAGGGGGTGGAGGAGACCCAGTACTTC. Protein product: CSARVRPGQGVEETQYF.

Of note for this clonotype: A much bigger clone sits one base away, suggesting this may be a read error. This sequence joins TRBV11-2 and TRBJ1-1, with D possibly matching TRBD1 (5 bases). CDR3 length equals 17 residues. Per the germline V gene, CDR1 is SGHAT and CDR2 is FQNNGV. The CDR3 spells CASSRGPGTAWNTEALF. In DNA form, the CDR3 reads TGTGCCAGCAGCCGAGGGCCCGGGACGGCCTGGAACACTGAAGCTTTATTT.

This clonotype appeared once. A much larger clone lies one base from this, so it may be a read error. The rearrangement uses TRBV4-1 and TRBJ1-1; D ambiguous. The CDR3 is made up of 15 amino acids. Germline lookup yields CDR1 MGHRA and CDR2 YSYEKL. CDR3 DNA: TGCGCCAGCAGCCAAGAGCAGTCCCAGAACTCTGAAGCTTTCTTT. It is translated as CASSQEQSQNSEAFF.

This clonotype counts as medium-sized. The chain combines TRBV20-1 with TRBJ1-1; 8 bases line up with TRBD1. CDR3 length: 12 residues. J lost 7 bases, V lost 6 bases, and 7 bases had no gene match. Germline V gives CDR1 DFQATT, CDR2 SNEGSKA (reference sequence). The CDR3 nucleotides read TGCAGTGCAACGACAGGGGTCGGTGAAGCTTTCTTT. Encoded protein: CSATTGVGEAFF.

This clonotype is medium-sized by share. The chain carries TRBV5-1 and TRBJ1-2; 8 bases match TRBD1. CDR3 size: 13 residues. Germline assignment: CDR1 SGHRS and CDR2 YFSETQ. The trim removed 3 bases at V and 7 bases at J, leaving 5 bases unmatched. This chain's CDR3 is CASSSGQVSGYTF. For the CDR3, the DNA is TGCGCCAGCAGCTCGGGACAGGTATCTGGCTACACCTTC.

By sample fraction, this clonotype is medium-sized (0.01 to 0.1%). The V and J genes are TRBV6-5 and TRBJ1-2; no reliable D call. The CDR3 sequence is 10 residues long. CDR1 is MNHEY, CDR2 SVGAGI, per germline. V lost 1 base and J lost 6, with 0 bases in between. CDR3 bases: TGTGCCAGCAGTTACTATGGCTACACCTTC. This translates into CASSYYGYTF.

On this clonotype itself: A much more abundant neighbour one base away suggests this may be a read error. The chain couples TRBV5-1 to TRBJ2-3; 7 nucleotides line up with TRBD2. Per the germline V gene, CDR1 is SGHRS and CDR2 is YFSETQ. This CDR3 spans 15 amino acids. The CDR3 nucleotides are TGCGCCAGCCGCTTGGGGGGGGGTCTGGCAGATACGCAGTATTTT. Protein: CASRLGGGLADTQYF.

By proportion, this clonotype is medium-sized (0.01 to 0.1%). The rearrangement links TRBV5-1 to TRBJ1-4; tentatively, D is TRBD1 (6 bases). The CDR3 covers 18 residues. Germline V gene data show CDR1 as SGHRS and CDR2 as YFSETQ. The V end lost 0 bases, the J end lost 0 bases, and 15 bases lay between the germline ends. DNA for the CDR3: TGCGCCAGCAGCTTGGAGCCCCGGGACATCGCAACTAATGAAAAACTGTTTTTT. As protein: CASSLEPRDIATNEKLFF. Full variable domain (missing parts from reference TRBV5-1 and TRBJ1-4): KAGVTQTPRYLIKTRGQQVTLSCSPISGHRSVSWYQQTPGQGLQFLFEYFSETQRNKGNFPGRFSGRQFSNSRSEMNVSTLELGDSALYLCASSLEPRDIATNEKLFFGSGTQLSVL.

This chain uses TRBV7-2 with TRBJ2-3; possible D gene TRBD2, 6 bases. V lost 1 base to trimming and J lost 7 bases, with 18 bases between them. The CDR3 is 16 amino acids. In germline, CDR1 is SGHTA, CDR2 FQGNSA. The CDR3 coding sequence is TGTGCCAGCAGCTTAGTATACACTGGCCGGGGGAATACGCAGTATTTT. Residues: CASSLVYTGRGNTQYF. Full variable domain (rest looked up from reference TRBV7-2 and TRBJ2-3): GAGVSQSPSNKVTEKGKDVELRCDPISGHTALYWYRQSLGQGLEFLIYFQGNSAPDKSGLPSDRFSAERTGGSVSTLTIQRTQQEDSAVYLCASSLVYTGRGNTQYFGPGTRLTVL.

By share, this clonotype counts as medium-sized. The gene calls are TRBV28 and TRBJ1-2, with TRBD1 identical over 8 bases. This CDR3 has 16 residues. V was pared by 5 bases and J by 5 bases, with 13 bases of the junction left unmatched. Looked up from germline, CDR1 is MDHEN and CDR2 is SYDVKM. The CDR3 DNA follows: TGTGCCAGCAGTCCCGGGACAGGAATTCAGAGGTATGGCTACACCTTC. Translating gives CASSPGTGIQRYGYTF.

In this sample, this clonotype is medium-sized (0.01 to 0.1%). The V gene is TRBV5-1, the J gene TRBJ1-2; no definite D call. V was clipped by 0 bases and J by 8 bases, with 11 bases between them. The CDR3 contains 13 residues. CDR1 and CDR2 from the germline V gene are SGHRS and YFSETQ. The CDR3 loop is CASSLDFRKGYTF. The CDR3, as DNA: TGCGCCAGCAGCTTGGATTTCAGAAAAGGCTACACCTTC.

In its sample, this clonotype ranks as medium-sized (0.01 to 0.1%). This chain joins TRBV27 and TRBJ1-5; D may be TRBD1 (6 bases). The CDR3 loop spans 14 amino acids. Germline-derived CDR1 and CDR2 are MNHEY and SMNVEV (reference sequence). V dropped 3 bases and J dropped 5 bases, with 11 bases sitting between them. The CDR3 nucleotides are TGTGCCAGCAGTTTTGGGGGCACCGATCAGCCCCAGCATTTT. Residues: CASSFGGTDQPQHF.

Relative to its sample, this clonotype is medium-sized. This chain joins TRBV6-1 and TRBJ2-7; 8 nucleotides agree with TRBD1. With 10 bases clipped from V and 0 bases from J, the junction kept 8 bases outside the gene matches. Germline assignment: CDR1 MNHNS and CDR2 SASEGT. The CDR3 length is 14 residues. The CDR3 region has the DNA TGTGCCACCACGGACAGGGCGAACTCCTACGAGCAGTACTTC. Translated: CATTDRANSYEQYF.

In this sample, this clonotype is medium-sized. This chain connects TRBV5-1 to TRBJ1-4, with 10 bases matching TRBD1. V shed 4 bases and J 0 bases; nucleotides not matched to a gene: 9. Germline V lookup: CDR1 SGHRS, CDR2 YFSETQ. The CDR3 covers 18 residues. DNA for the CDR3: TGCGCCAGCAGCCAGGGACAGGGGAGGGCGGCAACTAATGAAAAACTGTTTTTT. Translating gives CASSQGQGRAATNEKLFF.

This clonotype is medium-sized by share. The CDR3 DNA reads TGTGCCAGCTCCTCCGGGGGAGGAGGAGAGACCCAGTACTTC. This codes for CASSSGGGGETQYF. V gene TRBV18 combines with J gene TRBJ2-5; possible D gene TRBD2, 6 bases. Germline V gives CDR1 KGHSH, CDR2 LQKENI. Between the trimmed V and J ends, which lost 6 bases and 4 bases, there was a span of 15 bases. CDR3 length equals 14 residues.

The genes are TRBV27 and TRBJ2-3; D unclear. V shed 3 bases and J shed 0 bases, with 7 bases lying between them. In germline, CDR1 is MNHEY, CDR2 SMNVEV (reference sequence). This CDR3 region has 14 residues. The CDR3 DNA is TGTGCCAGCAGTTTCTTAGGGAGCACAGATACGCAGTATTTT. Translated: CASSFLGSTDTQYF.

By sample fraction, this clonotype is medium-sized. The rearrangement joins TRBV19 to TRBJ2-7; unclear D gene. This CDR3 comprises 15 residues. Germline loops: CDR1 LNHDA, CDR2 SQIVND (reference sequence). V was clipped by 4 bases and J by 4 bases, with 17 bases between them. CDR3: CASSTHEAGVYEQYF. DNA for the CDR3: TGTGCCAGTAGTACTCATGAGGCAGGAGTATACGAGCAGTACTTC.

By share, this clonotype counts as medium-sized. CDR3 residues: CASRGQGAYGYTF. For the CDR3, the DNA is TGTGCCAGCAGGGGACAGGGGGCCTATGGCTACACCTTC. The chain couples TRBV2 to TRBJ1-2; 12 nucleotides agree with TRBD1. The germline CDR1 and CDR2 sequences are SNHLY and FYNNEI. The CDR3 covers 13 residues. The junction had 0 bases not matched to a gene; V was cut back by 6 bases and J by 4 bases.

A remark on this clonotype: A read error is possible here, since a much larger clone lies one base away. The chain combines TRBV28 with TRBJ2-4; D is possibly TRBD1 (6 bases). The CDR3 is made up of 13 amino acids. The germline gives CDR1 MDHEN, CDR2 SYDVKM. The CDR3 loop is CVSSLTGLYIQYF. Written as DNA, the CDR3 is TGTGTCAGCAGTTTAACAGGGTTATACATTCAGTACTTC.

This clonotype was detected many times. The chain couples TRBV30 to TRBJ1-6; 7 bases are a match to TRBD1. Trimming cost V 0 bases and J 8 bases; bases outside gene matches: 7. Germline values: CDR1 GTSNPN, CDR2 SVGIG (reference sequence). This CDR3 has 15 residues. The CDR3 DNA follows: TGTGCCTGGAGTGTACTGGACAGGAAAGATTCACCCCTCCACTTT. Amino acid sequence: CAWSVLDRKDSPLHF.

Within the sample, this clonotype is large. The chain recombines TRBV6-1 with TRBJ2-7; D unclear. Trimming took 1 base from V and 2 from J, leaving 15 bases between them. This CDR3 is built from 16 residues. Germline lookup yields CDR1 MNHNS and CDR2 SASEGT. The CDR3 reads CASSEDITALTYEQYF. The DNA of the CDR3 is TGTGCCAGCAGTGAAGATATAACAGCTCTCACCTACGAGCAGTACTTC.

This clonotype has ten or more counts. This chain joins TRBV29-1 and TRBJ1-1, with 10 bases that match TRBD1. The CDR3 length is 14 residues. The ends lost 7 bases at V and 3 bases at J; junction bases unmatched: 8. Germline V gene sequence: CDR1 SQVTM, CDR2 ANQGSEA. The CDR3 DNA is TGCAGCGCATCTCTCGGGACAGGGGACACTGAAGCTTTCTTT. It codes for CSASLGTGDTEAFF.

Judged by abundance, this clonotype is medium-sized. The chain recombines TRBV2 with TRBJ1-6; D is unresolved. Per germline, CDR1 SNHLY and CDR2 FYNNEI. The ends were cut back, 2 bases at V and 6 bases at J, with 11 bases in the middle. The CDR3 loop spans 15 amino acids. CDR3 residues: CASSEREIGNSPLHF. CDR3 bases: TGTGCCAGCAGTGAAAGGGAGATAGGTAATTCACCCCTCCACTTT.

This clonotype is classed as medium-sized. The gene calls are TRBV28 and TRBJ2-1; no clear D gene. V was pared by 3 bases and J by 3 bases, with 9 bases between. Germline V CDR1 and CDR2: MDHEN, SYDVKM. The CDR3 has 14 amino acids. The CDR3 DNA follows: TGTGCCAGCAGTTTTAGGGCTAACTACAATGAGCAGTTCTTC. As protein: CASSFRANYNEQFF.

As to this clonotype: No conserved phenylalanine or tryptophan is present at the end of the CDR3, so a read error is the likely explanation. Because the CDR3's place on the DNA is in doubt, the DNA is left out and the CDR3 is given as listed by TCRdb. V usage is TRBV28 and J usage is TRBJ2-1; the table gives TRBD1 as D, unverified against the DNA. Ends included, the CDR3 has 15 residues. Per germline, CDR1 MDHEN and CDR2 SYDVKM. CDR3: CASRRQGKSWNEQLL.

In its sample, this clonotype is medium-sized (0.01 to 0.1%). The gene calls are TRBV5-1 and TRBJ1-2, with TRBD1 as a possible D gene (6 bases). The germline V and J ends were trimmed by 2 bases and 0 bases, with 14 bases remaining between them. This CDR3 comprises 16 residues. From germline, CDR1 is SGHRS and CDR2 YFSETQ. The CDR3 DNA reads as TGCGCCAGCAGCTTTCAGGGGTTAGAGGCTAACTATGGCTACACCTTC. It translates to CASSFQGLEANYGYTF.

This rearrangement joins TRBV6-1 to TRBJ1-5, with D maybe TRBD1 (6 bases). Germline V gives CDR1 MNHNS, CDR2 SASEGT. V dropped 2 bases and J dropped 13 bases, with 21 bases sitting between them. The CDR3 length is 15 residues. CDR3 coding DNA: TGTGCCAGCAGTGAACTGGGGGCCGAGTATCAGACACAGCATTTT. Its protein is CASSELGAEYQTQHF.

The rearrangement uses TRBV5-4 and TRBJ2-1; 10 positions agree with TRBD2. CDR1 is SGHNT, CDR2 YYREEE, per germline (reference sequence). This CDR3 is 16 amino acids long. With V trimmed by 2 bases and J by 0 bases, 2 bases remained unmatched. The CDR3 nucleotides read TGTGCCAGCAGCTTAAGCGGGGGGGCCTCCTACAATGAGCAGTTCTTC. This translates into CASSLSGGASYNEQFF. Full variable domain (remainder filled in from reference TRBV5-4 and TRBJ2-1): ETGVTQSPTHLIKTRGQQVTLRCSSQSGHNTVSWYQQALGQGPQFIFQYYREEENGRGNFPPRFSGLQFPNYSSELNVNALELDDSALYLCASSLSGGASYNEQFFGPGTRLTVL.

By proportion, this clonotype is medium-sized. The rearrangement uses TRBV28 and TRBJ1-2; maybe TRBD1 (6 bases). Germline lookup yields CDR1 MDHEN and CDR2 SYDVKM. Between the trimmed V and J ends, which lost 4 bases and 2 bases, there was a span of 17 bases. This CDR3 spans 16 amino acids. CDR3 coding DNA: TGTGCCAGCAGTTCTGCGGCTGGGGGCGGGAACTATGGCTACACCTTC. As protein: CASSSAAGGGNYGYTF.

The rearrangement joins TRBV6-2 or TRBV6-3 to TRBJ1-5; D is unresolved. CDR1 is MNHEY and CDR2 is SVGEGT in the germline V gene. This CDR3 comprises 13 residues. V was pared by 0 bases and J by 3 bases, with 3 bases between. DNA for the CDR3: TGTGCCAGCAGTTACTCGAACAATCAGCCCCAGCATTTT. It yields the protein CASSYSNNQPQHF.